The 5 T cell receptor beta chains presented below share a single source sample, sequenced in a study of regulatory T cells in long-lasting Graves disease. Through Arm-PCR of CDR3 regions and iRepertoire HTBI primers, TCR beta libraries were built. Via MiXCR, TCRdb re-called the multiplex PCR reads, giving one row per CDR3 protein. The profile shows about 380,000 distinct CDR3 sequences, about 14% of them singletons. Stated time point: newly diagnosed GD, antithyroid drugs for less than 3 months. The authors made the TCR library using RNA they extracted from PBMCs. Sequencing used peripheral blood mononuclear cells (PBMCs), obtained at new diagnosis, from a patient treated with antithyroid drugs. Receptors were obtained from a female donor with Graves disease.

This clonotype appeared many times. The chain carries TRBV6-2 or TRBV6-3 and TRBJ2-7; 7 bases agree with TRBD1. V shed 5 bases and J 0 bases; nucleotides not matched to a gene: 7. The CDR3 loop spans 15 amino acids. Germline CDR1 and CDR2: MNHEY and SVGEGT. CDR3 protein: CASSQPGQSSYEQYF. The CDR3 region has the DNA TGTGCCAGCAGTCAACCGGGACAGAGCTCCTACGAGCAGTACTTC.

This clonotype was observed at least ten times. The chain is built from TRBV12-3 or TRBV12-4 and TRBJ1-2; 11 nucleotides line up with TRBD1. Losses at the gene ends were 6 bases for V and 8 bases for J; bases not matched to a gene: 5. The CDR3 covers 13 residues. The CDR3 reads CASSHGQGAGYTF. The CDR3 DNA follows: TGTGCCAGCAGCCACGGACAGGGGGCCGGCTACACCTTC.

The chain carries TRBV2 and TRBJ1-6; unclear D gene. The germline V gene has CDR1 SNHLY and CDR2 FYNNEI. The CDR3 consists of 15 residues. Between the trimmed V and J ends, which lost 4 bases and 7 bases, there was a span of 14 bases. The CDR3 DNA reads as TGTGCCAGCAGTGCGGGGTCTCGAGGGAATTCACCCCTCCACTTT. It yields the protein CASSAGSRGNSPLHF.

A few counts support this clonotype. CDR3 DNA sequence: TGTGCCAGCATCCGGGACAGGGTATACAATGAGCAGTTCTTC. Translation gives CASIRDRVYNEQFF. V usage is TRBV6-1 and J usage is TRBJ2-1; 9 bases fit TRBD1. The CDR3 has 14 amino acids. Germline V CDR1 and CDR2: MNHNS, SASEGT. J lost 4 bases, V lost 7 bases, and 5 bases had no gene match.

This clonotype was seen ten or more times. The chain uses TRBV6-1 and TRBJ2-1; D remains unclear. Germline V gene sequence: CDR1 MNHNS, CDR2 SASEGT. The V end was cut by 7 bases, the J end by 0 bases, with 13 bases between. CDR3 length: 15 amino acids. The CDR3 sequence: CASMLTPSSYNEQFF. The DNA for the CDR3 is TGTGCCAGCATGTTGACACCTAGCTCCTACAATGAGCAGTTCTTC.